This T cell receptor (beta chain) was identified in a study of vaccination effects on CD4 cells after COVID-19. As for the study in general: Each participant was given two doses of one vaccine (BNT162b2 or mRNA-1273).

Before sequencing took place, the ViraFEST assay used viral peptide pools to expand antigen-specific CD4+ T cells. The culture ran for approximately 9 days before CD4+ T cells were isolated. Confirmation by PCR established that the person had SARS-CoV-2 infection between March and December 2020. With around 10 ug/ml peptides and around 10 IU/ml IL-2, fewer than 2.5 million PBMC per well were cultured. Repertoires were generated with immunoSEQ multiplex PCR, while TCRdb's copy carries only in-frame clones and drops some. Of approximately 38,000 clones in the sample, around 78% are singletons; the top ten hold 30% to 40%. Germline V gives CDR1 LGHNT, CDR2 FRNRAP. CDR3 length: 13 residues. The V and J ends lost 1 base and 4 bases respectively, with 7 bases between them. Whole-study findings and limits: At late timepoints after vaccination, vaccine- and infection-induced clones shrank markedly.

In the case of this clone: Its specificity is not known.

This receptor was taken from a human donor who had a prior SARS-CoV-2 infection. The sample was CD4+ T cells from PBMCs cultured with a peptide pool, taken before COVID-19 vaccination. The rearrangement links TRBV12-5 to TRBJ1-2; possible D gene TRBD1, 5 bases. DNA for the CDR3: TGTGCTAGTGGTTTGGGAGGGACCTATGGCTACACCTTC. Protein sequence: CASGLGGTYGYTF.